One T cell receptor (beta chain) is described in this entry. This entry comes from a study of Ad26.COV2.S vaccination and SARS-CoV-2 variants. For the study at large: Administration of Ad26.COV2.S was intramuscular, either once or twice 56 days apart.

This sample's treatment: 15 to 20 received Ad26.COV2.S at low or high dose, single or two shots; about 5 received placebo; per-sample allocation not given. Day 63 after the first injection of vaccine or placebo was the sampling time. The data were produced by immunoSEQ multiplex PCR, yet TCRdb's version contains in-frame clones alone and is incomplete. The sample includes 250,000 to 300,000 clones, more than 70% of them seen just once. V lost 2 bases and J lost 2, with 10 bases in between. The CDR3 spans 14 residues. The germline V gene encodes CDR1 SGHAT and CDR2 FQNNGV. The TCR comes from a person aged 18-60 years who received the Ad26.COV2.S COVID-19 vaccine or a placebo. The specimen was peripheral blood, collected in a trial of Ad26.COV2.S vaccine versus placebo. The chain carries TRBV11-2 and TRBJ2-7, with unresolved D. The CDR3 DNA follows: TGTGCCAGCAGCTTATCCGCAGGTACCTACGAGCAGTACTTC. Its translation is CASSLSAGTYEQYF.